What follows is one TCR beta chain and its context. CDR1 SGHVS and CDR2 FNYEAQ come from the germline V gene. V lost 4 bases and J 5 bases, leaving 11 bases between the germline ends. The CDR3 has 13 residues. Indicated time point: before preoperative PTX-NDP chemotherapy. The sample is drawn from a study of esophageal squamous cell carcinoma under preoperative chemotherapy. TCRdb re-called the PCR reads through MiXCR, storing one row per CDR3 protein. The sample includes about 16,000 distinct CDR3 sequences, roughly half seen only once; the top ten take about 27%. This clonotype was obtained from a human donor with esophageal squamous cell carcinoma. The donor label of this sample is uncertain. Sample collection occurred from a patient given preoperative chemotherapy. This rearrangement joins TRBV7-6 to TRBJ2-5; the D is unclear. The CDR3 DNA is TGTGCCAGCAGCTCGGGCCCTTCGGAGACCCAGTACTTC. It is translated as CASSSGPSETQYF. Full variable domain (rest looked up from reference TRBV7-6 and TRBJ2-5): GAGVSQSPRYKVTKRGQDVALRCDPISGHVSLYWYRQALGQGPEFLTYFNYEAQQDKSGLPNDRFSAERPEGSISTLTIQRTEQRDSAMYRCASSSGPSETQYFGPGTRLLVL.